This T cell receptor beta chain was profiled in a study of blood T cell repertoires in COVID-19. This clone was seen just once. Profiled with immunoSEQ multiplex PCR; TCRdb holds only in-frame clones, not every one. The table shows 35,000 or so clones, with around 90% occurring only once. This clonotype was sampled from a man in his sixties or seventies with acute or convalescent COVID-19. What was sequenced was peripheral blood.

The DNA for the CDR3 is TGTGCCAGCAGCCCCGGGACTAGCGGGACGGGCGGGGAGCTGTTTTTT. Residues: CASSPGTSGTGGELFF. This chain uses TRBV7-3 with TRBJ2-2, with 13 bases matching TRBD2. CDR1 is SGHTA and CDR2 is FQGTGA in the germline V gene. This CDR3 has 16 residues. The V and J ends lost 5 bases and 7 bases, in that order; junction bases with no gene match: 7.